Presented here are 20 T cell receptor beta chains from one specimen sequenced in a study of regulatory T cells in long-lasting Graves disease. As to time point: newly diagnosed GD, antithyroid drugs for less than 3 months. There was RNA extracted from PBMCs, and the TCR library was made from it. Library construction for TCR beta used iRepertoire HTBI primers and Arm-PCR of CDR3 regions. TCRdb reprocessed the multiplex PCR reads via MiXCR and lists one record per CDR3 protein. There are about 560,000 distinct CDR3 sequences in the sample; around 16% occur only once, and around 13% lies in the top ten. Separately, the same data were catalogued under a study of T cells in Graves' hyperthyroidism and ophthalmopathy.

Sequences were derived from peripheral blood mononuclear cells (PBMCs), sampled at new diagnosis, from a patient treated with antithyroid drugs. The receptor set was obtained from a man aged 18 to 29 with Graves disease.

The sample holds a few counts of this clonotype. The chain uses TRBV10-3 and TRBJ2-2; D may match TRBD1 or TRBD2 (7 bases each). Trimming took 9 bases from V and 5 from J, leaving 19 bases between them. Germline CDR1 is ENHRY and CDR2 is SYGVKD. The CDR3 covers 15 residues. The CDR3 loop reads CAMRPGGGSTGELFF. Here the CDR3 DNA reads TGTGCCATGCGCCCAGGGGGGGGCTCTACCGGGGAGCTGTTTTTT.

The chain carries TRBV20-1 and TRBJ2-3; 11 bases are shared with TRBD2. Germline V gives CDR1 DFQATT, CDR2 SNEGSKA (reference sequence). V shed 0 bases, J shed 6 bases, and the junction held 11 bases outside the gene matches. The CDR3 has 17 amino acids. CDR3 coding DNA: TGCAGTGCTAGAGATGGAACTACTAGCGGGAGAAGGGATACGCAGTATTTT. It codes for CSARDGTTSGRRDTQYF.

This clonotype was recorded a few times. The chain employs TRBV19 and TRBJ2-1; tentatively, D is TRBD2 (6 bases). Germline V gives CDR1 LNHDA, CDR2 SQIVND (reference sequence). The V end was cut by 4 bases, the J end by 0 bases, with 13 bases between. The CDR3 sequence is 16 residues long. CDR3 protein: CASSTSLAFSYNEQFF. The CDR3 DNA reads as TGTGCCAGTAGTACGTCCCTAGCGTTCTCCTACAATGAGCAGTTCTTC.

This clonotype was observed at least ten times. This chain uses TRBV20-1 with TRBJ1-1, with 11 bases fitting TRBD1. The CDR3 has 16 amino acids. Trimming cost V 4 bases and J 4 bases; bases outside gene matches: 11. Germline-derived CDR1 and CDR2 are DFQATT and SNEGSKA (reference sequence). CDR3 nucleotides: TGCAGTGCTAATCGAGGGGGGACAGGGGGTGGCACTGAAGCTTTCTTT. Amino acids: CSANRGGTGGGTEAFF.

This clonotype was seen repeatedly, ten times or more. The gene calls are TRBV7-9 and TRBJ2-1; D is unclear. The CDR3 runs to 13 residues. V shed 5 bases and J shed 15 bases, with 20 bases lying between them. The germline CDR1 and CDR2 sequences are SEHNR and FQNEAQ (reference sequence). CDR3 residues: CASSLGSVLPRFF. The CDR3 region has the DNA TGTGCCAGCAGCCTCGGTTCAGTGCTCCCCCGGTTCTTC.

The chain carries TRBV27 and TRBJ2-7; D might be TRBD1 or TRBD2, each matching 6 bases. Germline assignment: CDR1 MNHEY and CDR2 SMNVEV (reference sequence). Trimming took off 2 bases at V and 2 bases at J, with 16 bases between the two ends. The CDR3 contains 16 residues. The CDR3 DNA reads as TGTGCCAGCAGTTTAGGGGGGCCAGGGCTTGCCTACGAGCAGTACTTC. Translation gives CASSLGGPGLAYEQYF.

This clonotype has only a few counts. The rearrangement uses TRBV6-1 and TRBJ1-5, with D hard to call. V lost 7 bases to trimming and J lost 6 bases, with 13 bases between them. Germline-derived CDR1 and CDR2 are MNHNS and SASEGT. This CDR3 has 13 residues. The CDR3 DNA is TGTGCCAGCACCGACCTTAGAGGTCAGCCCCAGCATTTT. Translating it yields CASTDLRGQPQHF.

This clonotype was picked up many times. The chain employs TRBV29-1 and TRBJ2-1; 7 bases line up with TRBD2. The CDR3 runs 10 residues. Germline CDR1 and CDR2: SQVTM and ANQGSEA. Trimming at V came to 7 bases and at J to 7 bases, leaving 1 base not matched to a gene. Written as DNA, the CDR3 is TGCAGCGGGGGGGGGAATGAGCAGTTCTTC. As protein: CSGGGNEQFF.

This clonotype occurred a few times. The chain carries TRBV30 and TRBJ2-1, with D possibly being TRBD2 (5 bases). Germline CDR1 GTSNPN, CDR2 SVGIG (reference sequence). The CDR3 spans 14 residues. With 4 bases removed from V and 5 bases from J, the gap between germline ends came to 15 bases. CDR3 amino acids: CAWTGLGSHNEQFF. CDR3 DNA sequence: TGTGCCTGGACCGGACTGGGGTCCCACAATGAGCAGTTCTTC.

This clonotype was recorded at least ten times. This chain uses TRBV3-1 with TRBJ2-4, with unresolved D. The CDR3 has 15 amino acids. The germline V and J ends were trimmed by 4 bases and 3 bases, with 13 bases remaining between them. The germline V gene encodes CDR1 LGHDT and CDR2 YNNKEL (reference sequence). CDR3 amino acids: CASSLSPLDKNIQYF. The CDR3, as DNA: TGTGCCAGCAGCCTATCACCATTGGACAAAAACATTCAGTACTTC.

This clonotype was recorded many times. The V and J genes are TRBV27 and TRBJ2-7, with D perhaps TRBD1 (5 bases). The germline V and J ends were trimmed by 2 bases and 2 bases, with 10 bases remaining between them. Looked up from germline, CDR1 is MNHEY and CDR2 is SMNVEV (reference sequence). The CDR3 is 14 amino acids. The CDR3 loop is CASSLVQTAYEQYF. The CDR3 bases are TGTGCCAGCAGTTTAGTTCAGACAGCCTACGAGCAGTACTTC.

V and J are TRBV6-1 and TRBJ2-4; D is undetermined. V dropped 2 bases and J dropped 8 bases, with 10 bases sitting between them. Germline-derived CDR1 and CDR2 are MNHNS and SASEGT. CDR3 length: 13 residues. CDR3 loop: CASSEWTADIQYF. In DNA form, the CDR3 reads TGTGCCAGCAGTGAATGGACCGCGGACATTCAGTACTTC.

There are a few counts of this clonotype. The genes are TRBV5-1 and TRBJ2-7; either TRBD1 or TRBD2 may supply D (5 bases each). CDR1 and CDR2 from the germline V gene are SGHRS and YFSETQ. This CDR3 has 14 residues. Trimming cost V 7 bases and J 2 bases, with 16 bases left between them. CDR3 in amino acids: CASARDPDTYEQYF. In nucleotides, the CDR3 is TGCGCCAGCGCCCGGGACCCAGACACCTACGAGCAGTACTTC.

There are many counts of this clonotype. The rearrangement links TRBV27 to TRBJ2-1, with D perhaps matching TRBD2 (6 bases). The CDR3 is 14 amino acids. Trimming took 6 bases from V and 4 from J, leaving 13 bases between them. Germline V gene data show CDR1 as MNHEY and CDR2 as SMNVEV (reference sequence). The chain's CDR3 is CASRSGVGYNEQFF. The CDR3, as DNA: TGTGCCAGCAGGTCGGGAGTAGGTTACAATGAGCAGTTCTTC.

The chain combines TRBV6-2 or TRBV6-3 with TRBJ2-1; 13 nucleotides line up with TRBD2. The CDR3 length is 16 residues. Germline assignment: CDR1 MNHEY and CDR2 SVGEGT. Germline trimming cut 0 bases from V and 14 bases from J; bases unmatched to any gene: 10. For the CDR3, the DNA is TGTGCCAGCAGTTACTCGGCGGGGACTAGCGGGAAGGAAAAGTTCTTC. As protein: CASSYSAGTSGKEKFF.

About this clonotype: Given a much more abundant clone one base away, this may be a read error. The chain's CDR3 is CASSARWGTQYF. CDR3 in DNA: TGTGCCAGCAGCGCTAGATGGGGTACGCAGTATTTT. The genes are TRBV6-1 and TRBJ2-3, with D unresolved. The CDR3 length is 12 residues. Germline loops: CDR1 MNHNS, CDR2 SASEGT. The ends were cut back, 6 bases at V and 8 bases at J, with 12 bases in the middle.

This clonotype was seen repeatedly, ten times or more. The chain employs TRBV3-1 and TRBJ2-5, with D perhaps being TRBD1 or TRBD2 (5 bases each). CDR3 length equals 15 residues. Per the germline V gene, CDR1 is LGHDT and CDR2 is YNNKEL (reference sequence). Trimming shortened V by 3 bases and J by 5 bases, and 16 bases separated the two germline ends. The CDR3 bases are TGTGCCAGCAGCCAGAAGGAGGAGGCAGGGGAGACCCAGTACTTC. Protein sequence: CASSQKEEAGETQYF.

Details on this clonotype: Given a much more abundant clone one base away, this may be a read error. The conserved phenylalanine or tryptophan normally closing the CDR3 is absent here, so this likely arose from a read error. The chain has TRBV11-2 and TRBJ2-7; 11 nucleotides agree with TRBD2. CDR1 and CDR2 from the germline V gene are SGHAT and FQNNGV. The CDR3 spans 17 residues. CDR3 bases: TGCGCCAGCAGCTTGGCCACTAGCGGGAGTTTTCCCTACGAGCAGTACTTA. Translated, it gives CASSLATSGSFPYEQYL.

The rearrangement uses TRBV11-1 and TRBJ1-1; perhaps TRBD1 as D (5 bases). Germline CDR1 and CDR2: SGHAT and FQDESV (reference sequence). Trimming took off 5 bases at V and 0 bases at J, with 13 bases between the two ends. The CDR3 covers 15 residues. For the CDR3, the DNA is TGTGCCAGCAGCGTTATGGACACCCTGAACACTGAAGCTTTCTTT. This translates into CASSVMDTLNTEAFF.

This clonotype was seen a few times. The chain has TRBV5-1 and TRBJ2-5; D is uncertain. There are 12 residues in the CDR3. Looked up from germline, CDR1 is SGHRS and CDR2 is YFSETQ. Trimming removed 3 bases from V and 2 bases from J, with 5 bases in between. In DNA form, the CDR3 reads TGCGCCAGCAGCTCCCCGCAAGAGACCCAGTACTTC. Protein: CASSSPQETQYF.